Listed below are T cell receptor beta chains from one sample, sequenced in a study of T cell changes during pregnancy in multiple sclerosis. Sequencing was performed with immunoSEQ multiplex PCR; in TCRdb, only in-frame clones are kept and a portion is missing. The sample includes more than 55,000 clones, roughly nine tenths seen only once; the top ten take approximately 0.4%. The starting material was CD4+ T cells from peripheral blood mononuclear cells, obtained in the third trimester of pregnancy. These TCRs come from a female donor with multiple sclerosis, enrolled in a pregnancy study. Both conserved end residues are trimmed from each CDR3. Fields, in order: D gene, V gene, CDR3 protein. A D gene is named only where the DNA matches it firmly.

d_gene: TRBD2
v_gene: TRBV6-4
CDR3aa: ASSEAGGSYNEQF

d_gene: -
v_gene: TRBV27
CDR3aa: ASRNMGGARGYEQY

d_gene: TRBD2
v_gene: TRBV6-6
CDR3aa: ASKGRGGSYEQY

d_gene: -
v_gene: TRBV6-5
CDR3aa: ASRIGQSFTGELF

d_gene: -
v_gene: TRBV19
CDR3aa: ASKKASYSSAYNEQF

d_gene: TRBD1
v_gene: TRBV6-1
CDR3aa: ASHDRGYEQY

d_gene: -
v_gene: TRBV5-1
CDR3aa: ASSYRRVDPDRF

d_gene: TRBD1
v_gene: TRBV7-9
CDR3aa: ASSMGQTTLDTQY

d_gene: TRBD2
v_gene: TRBV7-2
CDR3aa: ASSLASGGGETQY

d_gene: -
v_gene: TRBV5-1
CDR3aa: ASSLASASDTQY

d_gene: TRBD2
v_gene: TRBV11-3
CDR3aa: ASSFTRTSGGYANTGELF

d_gene: -
v_gene: TRBV7-2
CDR3aa: ASSLVGAGYGYT